The clone carrying this T cell receptor (beta chain) was seen only a few times. Its antigen is still unknown. Via MiXCR, TCRdb re-called the PCR reads, giving one row per CDR3 protein. The table lists 20,000 or so distinct CDR3 sequences, around 58% of them singletons. This entry is derived from a study of vaccination and CD4 T cells after COVID-19. Study as a whole: Participants were vaccinated with two doses, given as either BNT162b2 or mRNA-1273 vaccine. Samples were taken after vaccination, a median of approximately 70 days after dose two, with a range of 14 to 241.

Germline V CDR1 and CDR2: DFQATT, SNEGSKA (reference sequence). The CDR3 is made up of 11 amino acids. Study-wide results and limits: Convalescent patients saw a median 86.3% of their reactive clones show up only after vaccination. Spike mono-reactivity marked 304 of 307 vaccine-specific clones in convalescent patients.

The material sequenced was CD4+ T cells from blood, taken before SARS-CoV-2 vaccination. This chain links TRBV20-1 with TRBJ2-7; possibly TRBD1 or TRBD2 for D (5 bases each). The receptor's source is a human donor who had recovered from COVID-19. DNA for the CDR3: TGCGGGGGTTATGAGGGGTACGAGCAGTACTTC. Encoded protein: CGGYEGYEQYF.